Shown below are 28 T cell receptor beta chains from a single sample sequenced in a study of response to subunit inactivated influenza vaccine. Using its own MiXCR run on the RT-PCR reads, TCRdb lists one record per CDR3 protein. This sample has about 830,000 distinct CDR3 sequences, with about 18% found just once. Sample: PBMCs from blood, taken 5 days after vaccination. Receptor source: a man aged 45-60 years who received an inactivated influenza vaccine.

This clonotype was seen more than once but under ten times. This chain links TRBV14 with TRBJ1-3; weak D call: TRBD1 (5 bases). This CDR3 spans 15 amino acids. The germline V gene encodes CDR1 SGHDN and CDR2 FVKESK. V lost 4 bases and J lost 0, with 10 bases in between. CDR3: CASSLGRISGNTIYF. The CDR3 nucleotides read TGTGCCAGCAGCCTGGGACGCATCTCTGGAAACACCATATATTTT.

In its sample, this clonotype was seen many times. The V gene is TRBV7-2, the J gene TRBJ2-1; TRBD2 matches 15 bases. There are 15 residues in the CDR3. Germline trimming cut 6 bases from V and 9 bases from J; bases unmatched to any gene: 6. Germline CDR1 is SGHTA and CDR2 is FQGNSA. The CDR3 spells CASSQGLAGGVEQFF. The CDR3 DNA follows: TGTGCCAGCAGTCAAGGACTAGCGGGAGGGGTTGAGCAGTTCTTC.

The chain links TRBV7-2 to TRBJ2-4, with TRBD1 identical over 8 bases. CDR3 size: 16 residues. V dropped 5 bases and J dropped 4; count of bases not matched to a gene: 10. Looked up from germline, CDR1 is SGHTA and CDR2 is FQGNSA. CDR3 residues: CASSAAGGASKNIQYF. The CDR3 DNA reads as TGTGCCAGCAGCGCGGCAGGGGGCGCTTCGAAAAACATTCAGTACTTC.

This rearrangement joins TRBV3-1 to TRBJ1-6; no definite D call. The CDR3 is 14 amino acids. Trimming stripped 4 bases from V and 7 bases from J, with 11 bases between. Germline loops: CDR1 LGHDT, CDR2 YNNKEL (reference sequence). The CDR3 DNA is TGTGCCAGCAGCCCTACTCCTATCAATTCACCCCTCCACTTT. Its translation is CASSPTPINSPLHF.

The V gene is TRBV7-2, the J gene TRBJ1-3; D is unclear. Trimming removed 4 bases at V and 4 bases at J, with 14 bases between. The CDR3 runs 15 residues. CDR1 and CDR2 from the germline V gene are SGHTA and FQGNSA. The CDR3 DNA reads as TGTGCCAGCAGCTCCCAGACCACTCCCGGAAACACCATATATTTT. This sequence encodes CASSSQTTPGNTIYF.

The gene calls are TRBV7-9 and TRBJ2-7, with D maybe TRBD1 (7 bases). The V end lost 7 bases, the J end lost 2 bases, and 15 bases lay between the germline ends. The CDR3 spans 14 residues. The germline V gene encodes CDR1 SEHNR and CDR2 FQNEAQ (reference sequence). The CDR3 reads CASTLAGTAYEQYF. CDR3 DNA: TGTGCCAGCACCCTCGCGGGGACAGCCTACGAGCAGTACTTC.

This clonotype has more than one count but fewer than ten. The rearrangement uses TRBV24-1 and TRBJ2-7, with D tentatively TRBD2 (6 bases). Germline-derived CDR1 and CDR2 are KGHDR and SFDVKD. V was clipped by 3 bases and J by 5 bases, with 22 bases between them. CDR3 length: 17 amino acids. This CDR3 is CATSDAPGAGNIHEQYF. The CDR3 region has the DNA TGTGCCACCAGTGATGCCCCTGGGGCGGGGAACATCCACGAGCAGTACTTC.

This clonotype was picked up a small number of times. J is TRBJ2-2 and V is TRBV12-3 or TRBV12-4; 8 nucleotides align to TRBD2. The J segment lost 4 bases and the V segment lost 5 bases, leaving 6 bases of the junction unmatched. The CDR3 runs to 15 residues. CDR3 sequence: CASSPGGPGTGELFF. Written as DNA, the CDR3 is TGTGCCAGCAGTCCGGGGGGGCCGGGCACCGGGGAGCTGTTTTTT.

This clonotype was recorded a few times. This chain links TRBV9 with TRBJ2-7; TRBD2 matches at 8 bases. The CDR3 covers 15 residues. Unmatched junction bases numbered 8, after V lost 4 bases and J lost 2 bases. CDR1 SGDLS and CDR2 YYNGEE come from the germline V gene. DNA of the CDR3: TGTGCCAGCAGCATCTCTAGCGGGTCAGCCTACGAGCAGTACTTC. It specifies CASSISSGSAYEQYF. Filled out from reference TRBV9 and TRBJ2-7, the complete variable domain reads DSGVTQTPKHLITATGQRVTLRCSPRSGDLSVYWYQQSLDQGLQFLIQYYNGEERAKGNILERFSAQQFPDLHSELNLSSLELGDSALYFCASSISSGSAYEQYFGPGTRLTVT.

This clonotype was picked up a small number of times. The V gene is TRBV30, the J gene TRBJ1-5; no reliable D call. Germline V gives CDR1 GTSNPN, CDR2 SVGIG (reference sequence). Between the trimmed V and J ends, which lost 1 base and 2 bases, there was a span of 24 bases. This CDR3 comprises 19 residues. For the CDR3, the DNA is TGTGCCTGGAGTGACCGCCGGTCAGGCAGGTCCCTTCGCAATCAGCCCCAGCATTTT. As protein: CAWSDRRSGRSLRNQPQHF.

This chain joins TRBV12-3 or TRBV12-4 and TRBJ1-5, with unresolved D. The CDR3 is 15 amino acids. V was clipped by 3 bases and J by 3 bases, with 12 bases between them. The CDR3 sequence is CASSFLGRINQPQHF. DNA for the CDR3: TGTGCCAGCAGTTTTTTAGGGCGTATCAATCAGCCCCAGCATTTT.

V and J are TRBV6-1 and TRBJ2-7; 8 bases line up with TRBD1. Germline V CDR1 and CDR2: MNHNS, SASEGT. Trimming removed 5 bases from V and 0 bases from J; junction bases left unmatched: 6. The CDR3 is 15 residues long. The CDR3 region has the DNA TGTGCCAGCAGTCTGGACAGGGCTCCCTCCTACGAGCAGTACTTC. Amino acid sequence: CASSLDRAPSYEQYF.

In this sample, this clonotype turned up many times. The genes are TRBV12-3 or TRBV12-4 and TRBJ1-1, with TRBD1 identical over 8 bases. The CDR3 length is 13 residues. V lost 3 bases, J lost 4 bases, and 1 base stayed unmatched. The CDR3: CASSFTGGTEAFF. DNA for the CDR3: TGTGCCAGCAGTTTCACAGGGGGCACTGAAGCTTTCTTT.

The chain couples TRBV7-3 to TRBJ1-5, with D tentatively TRBD1 (5 bases). There are 13 residues in the CDR3. V lost 0 bases to trimming and J lost 9 bases, with 9 bases between them. Germline loops: CDR1 SGHTA, CDR2 FQGTGA. This chain's CDR3 is CASSLTGGGPQHF. The CDR3 region has the DNA TGTGCCAGCAGCTTAACGGGTGGGGGGCCCCAGCATTTT. Using reference TRBV7-3 and TRBJ1-5 for the parts outside the CDR3, the full variable domain is GAGVSQTPSNKVTEKGKYVELRCDPISGHTALYWYRQSLGQGPEFLIYFQGTGAADDSGLPNDRFFAVRPEGSVSTLKIQRTERGDSAVYLCASSLTGGGPQHFGDGTRLSIL.

This clonotype was observed a few times. This chain joins TRBV9 and TRBJ2-3; 12 bases match TRBD2. CDR1 is SGDLS and CDR2 is YYNGEE in the germline V gene. The CDR3 has 17 residues. Germline trimming cut 4 bases from V and 2 bases from J; bases unmatched to any gene: 8. This chain's CDR3 is CASSSPSGRAFTDTQYF. In DNA, the CDR3 is TGTGCCAGCAGCAGCCCTAGCGGGAGGGCGTTCACAGATACGCAGTATTTT.

This clonotype was observed a few times. The gene calls are TRBV29-1 and TRBJ2-6; TRBD1 aligns across 8 bases. Germline CDR1 and CDR2: SQVTM and ANQGSEA. This CDR3 region has 18 residues. V was clipped by 4 bases and J by 1 base; unmatched bases: 12. The CDR3 nucleotides read TGCAGCGTTGTCCCAGCAGGGGGCCCTATTTCTGGGGCCAACGTCCTGACTTTC. Amino acids: CSVVPAGGPISGANVLTF.

The chain carries TRBV5-1 and TRBJ1-6; 7 bases align to TRBD1. In germline, CDR1 is SGHRS, CDR2 YFSETQ. The CDR3 spans 15 residues. Germline trimming cut 5 bases from V and 0 bases from J; bases unmatched to any gene: 2. In DNA form, the CDR3 reads TGCGCCAGCAGTCAGGGGGACTCCTATAATTCACCCCTCCACTTT. It translates to CASSQGDSYNSPLHF.

The rearrangement joins TRBV13 to TRBJ1-1, with TRBD1 matching 7 bases. With V trimmed by 3 bases and J by 3 bases, 4 bases remained unmatched. There are 14 residues in the CDR3. Per the germline V gene, CDR1 is PRHDT and CDR2 is FYEKMQ (reference sequence). This CDR3 is CASSFQGTDTEAFF. CDR3 nucleotide sequence: TGTGCCAGCAGCTTCCAAGGGACAGACACTGAAGCTTTCTTT.

This clonotype was seen only a few times. V gene TRBV6-2 or TRBV6-3 combines with J gene TRBJ2-2, with 11 bases aligning to TRBD2. V shed 8 bases and J 4 bases; nucleotides not matched to a gene: 18. There are 19 residues in the CDR3. Germline V lookup: CDR1 MNHEY, CDR2 SVGEGT. DNA for the CDR3: TGTGCCAGCTCAAGTAGACCTACACTAGCGGGGGTTTCCACCGGGGAGCTGTTTTTT. Encoded protein: CASSSRPTLAGVSTGELFF.

This clonotype has more than one count but fewer than ten. This sequence joins TRBV2 and TRBJ2-7; 7 bases line up with TRBD1. Trimming cost V 7 bases and J 2 bases; bases outside gene matches: 5. This CDR3 is built from 13 residues. Germline CDR1 and CDR2: SNHLY and FYNNEI. CDR3 DNA: TGTGCCAGCAAGGGGACAGTGACCTACGAGCAGTACTTC. Its translation: CASKGTVTYEQYF.

This clonotype was seen a handful of times. V is TRBV7-9 and J is TRBJ2-7; the match to TRBD2 covers 8 bases. The V gene's germline CDR1 is SEHNR and CDR2 FQNEAQ (reference sequence). CDR3 size: 17 residues. Trimming removed 1 base from V and 7 bases from J; junction bases left unmatched: 15. CDR3 sequence reads: CASSLGPVVAGSGEQYF. Written as DNA, the CDR3 is TGTGCCAGCAGCTTAGGCCCCGTGGTAGCGGGGTCGGGTGAGCAGTACTTC.

This clonotype was detected only a few times. The rearrangement uses TRBV9 and TRBJ2-5; D unclear. This CDR3 comprises 14 residues. Germline values: CDR1 SGDLS, CDR2 YYNGEE. The V gene lost 4 bases and the J gene lost 2 bases, with 12 bases spanning the gap. The CDR3 DNA is TGTGCCAGCAGCCCCCGGACCCATCAAGAGACCCAGTACTTC. Translating it yields CASSPRTHQETQYF.

The chain couples TRBV5-1 to TRBJ2-7; no firm D call. The CDR3 contains 14 residues. In germline, CDR1 is SGHRS, CDR2 YFSETQ. Deletions cut 0 bases from V and 3 bases from J, with 10 bases between. CDR3 region: CASSLVQERYEQYF. The CDR3, as DNA: TGCGCCAGCAGCTTGGTTCAGGAACGCTACGAGCAGTACTTC.

In its sample, this clonotype was seen a few times. CDR3 DNA: TGCAGTGCTAGAACCGACAGGGTGGCCTATGGCTACACCTTC. This gives the protein CSARTDRVAYGYTF. This chain uses TRBV20-1 with TRBJ1-2; TRBD1 agrees at 7 bases. From germline, CDR1 is DFQATT and CDR2 SNEGSKA (reference sequence). Germline trimming cut 2 bases from V and 4 bases from J; bases unmatched to any gene: 7. This CDR3 is 14 amino acids long.

The V and J genes are TRBV6-5 and TRBJ1-2; possibly TRBD1 for D (6 bases). V was cut by 7 bases and J by 3 bases, with 18 bases left in between. The CDR3 has 15 amino acids. The germline V gene has CDR1 MNHEY and CDR2 SVGAGI. This CDR3 is CASTSNRVPDYGYTF. Here the CDR3 DNA reads TGTGCCAGCACTTCAAACAGGGTTCCCGACTATGGCTACACCTTC.

V is TRBV20-1 and J is TRBJ2-1, with D maybe TRBD2 (7 bases). In germline, CDR1 is DFQATT, CDR2 SNEGSKA (reference sequence). This CDR3 region has 16 residues. Trimming left V 1 base short and J 2 bases short, with 15 bases between. The CDR3 loop is CSARAGKGGPYNEQFF. In nucleotides, the CDR3 is TGCAGTGCTAGAGCGGGTAAGGGGGGGCCCTACAATGAGCAGTTCTTC.

In its sample, this clonotype was seen a few times. The CDR3: CSARERLIYNEQFF. The CDR3 coding sequence is TGCAGTGCTAGAGAAAGACTGATCTACAATGAGCAGTTCTTC. The chain combines TRBV20-1 with TRBJ2-1; D unresolved. V dropped 0 bases and J dropped 3 bases, with 9 bases sitting between them. This CDR3 has 14 amino acids. Germline CDR1 DFQATT, CDR2 SNEGSKA (reference sequence).

This chain's CDR3 is CASSDNWEQFF. The CDR3 region has the DNA TGCGCCAGCAGTGATAACTGGGAGCAGTTCTTC. The chain couples TRBV10-1 to TRBJ2-1, with D unclear. Trimming removed 3 bases from V and 10 bases from J, with 7 bases in between. The germline V gene has CDR1 WNHNN and CDR2 SYGVQD (reference sequence). The CDR3 runs to 11 residues.